These 23 T cell receptor beta chains originate from one sample sequenced in a study of shared clonotypes between healthy human individuals. The table came from immunoSEQ multiplex PCR; TCRdb's copy has only in-frame clones and leaves some out. The repertoire consists of about 1 million clones, with 75% to 80% occurring once and the leading ten covering approximately 0.5%. Sequenced sample: memory CD4+ T cells from PBMCs. The subset was: CD45RA-negative fraction. These TCRs come from a man younger than 35 in good health. Some clones in this sample may be carry-over from other donors' samples.

The genes are TRBV29-1 and TRBJ2-1; TRBD2 aligns across 7 bases. The CDR3 consists of 13 residues. Germline trimming cut 7 bases from V and 10 bases from J; bases unmatched to any gene: 13. The V gene's germline CDR1 is SQVTM and CDR2 ANQGSEA. The CDR3 DNA follows: TGCAGCGCCATTTCCTATGCGGGAGTGGAGCAGTTCTTC. Translating it yields CSAISYAGVEQFF.

This clone has ten or more counts. This rearrangement joins TRBV5-1 to TRBJ2-1; 11 bases map to TRBD2. V gave up 7 bases and J gave up 5 bases; unmatched junction bases: 5. The CDR3 length is 14 residues. Germline V CDR1 and CDR2: SGHRS, YFSETQ. CDR3 residues: CASGPGLADNEQFF. In DNA form, the CDR3 reads TGCGCCAGCGGGCCGGGACTAGCGGACAATGAGCAGTTCTTC.

This clone was seen a handful of times. This rearrangement joins TRBV2 to TRBJ2-3, with 7 bases aligning to TRBD2. The junction had 10 bases not matched to a gene; V was cut back by 4 bases and J by 3 bases. The CDR3 runs to 16 residues. Germline lookup yields CDR1 SNHLY and CDR2 FYNNEI. The CDR3: CASSGFGGGVTDTQYF. The CDR3 bases are TGTGCCAGCAGTGGGTTTGGGGGAGGGGTAACAGATACGCAGTATTTT.

V gene TRBV7-2 combines with J gene TRBJ2-3; TRBD1 matches at 7 bases. This CDR3 has 14 amino acids. The germline CDR1 and CDR2 sequences are SGHTA and FQGNSA. The V gene end was trimmed by 4 bases and the J gene end by 4 bases; junction bases not matched to a gene: 5. The CDR3 sequence: CASSSRTGPDTQYF. CDR3 coding DNA: TGTGCCAGCAGCTCCCGGACAGGTCCAGATACGCAGTATTTT.

As for this clone: Germline is not matched at one junction end, which may reflect a read error. The V gene is TRBV7-3, the J gene TRBJ2-1; TRBD1 matches 9 bases. Per the germline V gene, CDR1 is SGHTA and CDR2 is FQGTGA. The CDR3 extends over 13 amino acids. CDR3 region: CASSLNAGQGQIF. In nucleotides, the CDR3 is TGTGCCAGCAGCCTTAACGCAGGACAGGGGCAGATCTTC.

There are a few counts of this clone. J is TRBJ2-1 and V is TRBV28, with D maybe TRBD1 (6 bases). Germline loops: CDR1 MDHEN, CDR2 SYDVKM. CDR3 length: 16 amino acids. The V gene lost 4 bases and the J gene lost 3 bases, with 16 bases spanning the gap. Here the CDR3 reads CASSSRGAENYNEQFF. CDR3 DNA: TGTGCCAGCAGTTCCAGGGGAGCGGAGAACTACAATGAGCAGTTCTTC. The entire variable domain, with the rest obtained from reference TRBV28 and TRBJ2-1, is as follows: DVKVTQSSRYLVKRTGEKVFLECVQDMDHENMFWYRQDPGLGLRLIYFSYDVKMKEKGDIPEGYSVSREKKERFSLILESASTNQTSMYLCASSSRGAENYNEQFFGPGTRLTVL.

This chain links TRBV7-3 with TRBJ2-3; 8 bases line up with TRBD2. The trim removed 5 bases at V and 14 bases at J, leaving 9 bases unmatched. Germline V gene data show CDR1 as SGHTA and CDR2 as FQGTGA. The CDR3 is made up of 12 amino acids. Here the CDR3 reads CASSQNSGMMYF. The CDR3 DNA reads as TGTGCCAGCAGCCAAAATAGCGGGATGATGTATTTT.

This chain uses TRBV11-2 with TRBJ2-2, with D possibly TRBD1 on 5 matching bases. This CDR3 region has 16 residues. V was cut by 5 bases and J by 5 bases, with 18 bases left in between. The V gene's germline CDR1 is SGHAT and CDR2 FQNNGV. The CDR3: CASSPRGRVVTGELFF. The CDR3 bases are TGTGCCAGCAGCCCAAGGGGCAGGGTAGTTACCGGGGAGCTGTTTTTT.

This clone was observed once. The rearrangement links TRBV7-9 to TRBJ2-7; 7 bases are a match to TRBD2. Per germline, CDR1 SEHNR and CDR2 FQNEAQ (reference sequence). The CDR3 is 14 amino acids. Losses at the gene ends were 5 bases for V and 2 bases for J; bases not matched to a gene: 6. The CDR3 nucleotides read TGTGCCAGCAGCGCAACTAGCGATGCCTACGAGCAGTACTTC. Translation gives CASSATSDAYEQYF.

V is TRBV11-2 and J is TRBJ2-3; no firm D call. Trimming cost V 5 bases and J 0 bases, with 12 bases left between them. The length of the CDR3 is 15 residues. Germline V lookup: CDR1 SGHAT, CDR2 FQNNGV. The CDR3 coding sequence is TGTGCCAGCAGCATCACAACTCTTAGCACAGATACGCAGTATTTT. This gives the protein CASSITTLSTDTQYF.

The chain uses TRBV28 and TRBJ2-2; D is uncertain. Trimming removed 0 bases at V and 10 bases at J, with 12 bases between. Germline V gene data show CDR1 as MDHEN and CDR2 as SYDVKM. The CDR3 is 14 residues long. CDR3 protein: CASSLWQDGEELFF. The CDR3 DNA reads TGTGCCAGCAGTTTATGGCAGGACGGCGAGGAGCTGTTTTTT. Full variable domain (outside the CDR3, taken from reference TRBV28 and TRBJ2-2): DVKVTQSSRYLVKRTGEKVFLECVQDMDHENMFWYRQDPGLGLRLIYFSYDVKMKEKGDIPEGYSVSREKKERFSLILESASTNQTSMYLCASSLWQDGEELFFGEGSRLTVL.

The gene calls are TRBV4-2 and TRBJ2-2; TRBD2 agrees at 9 bases. V was pared by 1 base and J by 4 bases, with 4 bases of the junction left unmatched. This CDR3 contains 16 residues. CDR1 and CDR2 (germline): LGHNA, YNFKEQ. This CDR3 reads CASSQVGGRGTGELFF. The CDR3 DNA reads as TGTGCCAGCAGCCAAGTGGGCGGGAGGGGCACCGGGGAGCTGTTTTTT.

V and J are TRBV7-2 and TRBJ2-3; the match to TRBD1 covers 9 bases. With 3 bases clipped from V and 5 bases from J, the junction kept 3 bases outside the gene matches. The CDR3 totals 14 residues. Germline V lookup: CDR1 SGHTA, CDR2 FQGNSA. The CDR3 nucleotides read TGTGCCAGCAGCTTCCCGGACAGGGGAGATACGCAGTATTTT. It is translated as CASSFPDRGDTQYF.

The gene calls are TRBV6-5 and TRBJ2-1; TRBD2 is a possible D gene (6 bases). Germline V gene lookup returns CDR1 MNHEY and CDR2 SVGAGI. V lost 2 bases to trimming and J lost 2 bases, with 10 bases between them. CDR3 size: 15 residues. CDR3 protein: CASSYGGLTYNEQFF. The CDR3 bases are TGTGCCAGCAGTTACGGGGGACTCACCTACAATGAGCAGTTCTTC.

V is TRBV11-2 and J is TRBJ2-5; TRBD2 aligns across 15 bases. Germline V CDR1 and CDR2: SGHAT, FQNNGV. With V trimmed by 2 bases and J by 5 bases, 9 bases remained unmatched. The CDR3 spans 18 residues. Here the CDR3 DNA reads TGTGCCAGCAGCTTAAGAGGACTAGCGGGAGGGTTCGGGGAGACCCAGTACTTC. Protein sequence: CASSLRGLAGGFGETQYF.

The chain employs TRBV7-8 and TRBJ1-1; D remains unclear. The germline V gene has CDR1 SGHVS and CDR2 FQNEAQ. This CDR3 region has 13 residues. Trimming stripped 5 bases from V and 0 bases from J, with 7 bases between. CDR3 amino acids: CASSAHMNTEAFF. In DNA, the CDR3 is TGTGCCAGCAGCGCGCATATGAACACTGAAGCTTTCTTT. Filled out from reference TRBV7-8 and TRBJ1-1, the complete variable domain reads GAGVSQSPRYKVAKRGQDVALRCDPISGHVSLFWYQQALGQGPEFLTYFQNEAQLDKSGLPSDRFFAERPEGSVSTLKIQRTQQEDSAVYLCASSAHMNTEAFFGQGTRLTVV.

V and J are TRBV11-3 and TRBJ2-2; D unresolved. This CDR3 contains 13 residues. Trimming pared 0 bases from V and 4 bases from J, leaving 3 bases between. Per the germline V gene, CDR1 is SGHNT and CDR2 is YENEEA. CDR3 nucleotides: TGTGCCAGCAGCTTAGAGGTCACCGGGGAGCTGTTTTTT. Protein sequence: CASSLEVTGELFF.

Points on this clone: The sample has other DNA sequences that encode this CDR3 too. The V gene is TRBV7-2, the J gene TRBJ1-5; D call uncertain. The CDR3 runs 15 residues. The V and J ends lost 1 base and 3 bases respectively, with 10 bases between them. Germline assignment: CDR1 SGHTA and CDR2 FQGNSA. The CDR3 loop is CASSLVGQVNQPQHF. The CDR3 DNA follows: TGTGCCAGCAGCTTAGTCGGCCAGGTCAATCAGCCCCAGCATTTT.

The gene calls are TRBV7-9 and TRBJ2-3, with no clear D. In germline, CDR1 is SEHNR, CDR2 FQNEAQ (reference sequence). CDR3 length equals 12 residues. Deletions cut 1 base from V and 6 bases from J, with 5 bases between. In nucleotides, the CDR3 is TGTGCCAGCAGCTTAGAGTCGGATACGCAGTATTTT. This encodes CASSLESDTQYF.

The rearrangement uses TRBV7-3 and TRBJ2-2; 8 bases are shared with TRBD1. The ends lost 1 base at V and 4 bases at J; junction bases unmatched: 2. This CDR3 is built from 15 residues. Germline V lookup: CDR1 SGHTA, CDR2 FQGTGA. The CDR3 coding sequence is TGTGCCAGCAGCTTAAGCAGGGGGCCCACCGGGGAGCTGTTTTTT. It encodes CASSLSRGPTGELFF.

Worth noting for this clone: Within the sample, other DNA sequences also encode this same CDR3. The chain recombines TRBV5-4 with TRBJ2-3; D remains unclear. The CDR3 is 11 amino acids. V lost 4 bases and J 5 bases, leaving 5 bases between the germline ends. Looked up from germline, CDR1 is SGHNT and CDR2 is YYREEE (reference sequence). The CDR3 here is CASSLRDTQYF. DNA for the CDR3: TGTGCCAGCAGCCTAAGAGATACGCAGTATTTT.

This rearrangement joins TRBV27 to TRBJ2-7, with 9 nucleotides matching TRBD1. The germline CDR1 and CDR2 sequences are MNHEY and SMNVEV (reference sequence). CDR3 size: 14 residues. Unmatched junction bases numbered 9, after V lost 5 bases and J lost 7 bases. The CDR3, as DNA: TGTGCCAGCAGTCCACAGGGGGCTGCGGGTGAGCAGTACTTC. This encodes CASSPQGAAGEQYF.

The chain couples TRBV29-1 to TRBJ1-2, with D tentatively TRBD1 (5 bases). V was trimmed by 4 bases and J by 5 bases, leaving 14 bases between them. Germline V gene sequence: CDR1 SQVTM, CDR2 ANQGSEA. CDR3 size: 13 residues. CDR3 protein: CSVGDNGGYGYTF. DNA for the CDR3: TGCAGCGTTGGAGATAATGGGGGGTATGGCTACACCTTC.